This TCR beta chain originates from a study of blood T cell repertoires in COVID-19. Germline loops: CDR1 SGHDT, CDR2 YYEEEE. Trimming stripped 4 bases from V and 0 bases from J, with 14 bases between. The length of the CDR3 is 16 residues. The method was immunoSEQ multiplex PCR; TCRdb's version includes in-frame clones alone and lacks a portion of them. This sample has under 200,000 clones, with more than 75% found just once. This TCR derives from a woman aged 50 to 60 who had recovered from COVID-19. The sequencing input was PBMCs or T cells enriched from blood (not recorded which). This chain joins TRBV5-6 and TRBJ2-1, with D possibly matching TRBD1 (6 bases). This CDR3 is CASSATGPSSYNEQFF. The CDR3 DNA sequence: TGTGCCAGCAGCGCGACAGGTCCGAGCTCCTACAATGAGCAGTTCTTC.